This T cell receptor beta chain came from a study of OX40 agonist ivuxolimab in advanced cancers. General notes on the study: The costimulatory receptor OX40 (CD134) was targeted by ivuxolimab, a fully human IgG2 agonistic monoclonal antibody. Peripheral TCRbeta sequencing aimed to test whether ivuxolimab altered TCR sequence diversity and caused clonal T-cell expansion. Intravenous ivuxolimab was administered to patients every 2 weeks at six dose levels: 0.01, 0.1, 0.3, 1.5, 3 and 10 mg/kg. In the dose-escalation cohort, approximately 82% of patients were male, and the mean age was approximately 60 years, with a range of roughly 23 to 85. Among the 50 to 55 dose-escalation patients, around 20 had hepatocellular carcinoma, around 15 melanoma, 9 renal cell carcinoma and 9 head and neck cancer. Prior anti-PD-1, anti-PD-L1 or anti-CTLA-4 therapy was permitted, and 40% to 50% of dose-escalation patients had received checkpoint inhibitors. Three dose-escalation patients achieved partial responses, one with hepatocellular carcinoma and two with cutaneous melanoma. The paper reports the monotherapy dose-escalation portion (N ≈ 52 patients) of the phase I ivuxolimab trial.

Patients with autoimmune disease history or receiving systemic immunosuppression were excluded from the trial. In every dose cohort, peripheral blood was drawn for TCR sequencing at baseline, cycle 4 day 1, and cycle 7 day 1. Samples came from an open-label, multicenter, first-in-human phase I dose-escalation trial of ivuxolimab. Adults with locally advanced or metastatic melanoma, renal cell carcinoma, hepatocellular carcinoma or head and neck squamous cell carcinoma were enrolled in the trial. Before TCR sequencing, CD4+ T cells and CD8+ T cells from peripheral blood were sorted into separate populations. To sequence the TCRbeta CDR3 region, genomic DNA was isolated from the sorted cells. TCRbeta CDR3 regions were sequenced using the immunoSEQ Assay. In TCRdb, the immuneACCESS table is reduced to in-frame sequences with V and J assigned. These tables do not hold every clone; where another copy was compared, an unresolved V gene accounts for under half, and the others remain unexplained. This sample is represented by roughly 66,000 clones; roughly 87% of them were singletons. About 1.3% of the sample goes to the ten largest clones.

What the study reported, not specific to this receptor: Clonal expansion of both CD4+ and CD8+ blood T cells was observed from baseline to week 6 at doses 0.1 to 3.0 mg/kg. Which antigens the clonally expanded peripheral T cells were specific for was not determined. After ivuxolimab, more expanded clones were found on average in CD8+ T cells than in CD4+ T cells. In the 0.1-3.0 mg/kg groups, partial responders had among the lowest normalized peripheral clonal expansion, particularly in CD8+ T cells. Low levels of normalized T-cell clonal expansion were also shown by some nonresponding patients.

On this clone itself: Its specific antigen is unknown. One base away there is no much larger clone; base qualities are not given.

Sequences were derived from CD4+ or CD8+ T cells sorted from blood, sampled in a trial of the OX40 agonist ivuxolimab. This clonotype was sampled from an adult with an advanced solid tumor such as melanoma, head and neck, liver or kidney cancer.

The DNA sequence reads TGTGCCAGCAGCTTAGAGGGGCTGCCCTCCTACGAGCAGTACTTC. This sequence encodes CASSLEGLPSYEQYF. This sequence uses TRBV7-9 and TRBJ2-5; the D region possibly corresponds to TRBD1 (5 bases align). The better agreement between TRBJ2-7 and the DNA end casts doubt on the J call. The germline V gene (reference sequence) specifies SEHNR as CDR1 and FQNEAQ as CDR2. From the cysteine through the phenylalanine, the CDR3 covers 15 amino acids. Of all the DNA, just the CDR3 is kept, 45 bases in frame from base 1.